A single T cell receptor beta chain is shown here with its context. The entry originates in a study of control samples from healthy donors and cancer patients. Measured with immunoSEQ multiplex PCR; TCRdb has only the in-frame clones, and not every one. The sample records under 110,000 clones, 85% to 90% being singletons. Source material: blood. The sequence derives from a man aged 30 to 45 in good health.

The CDR3 reads CASSLAGVSYNEQFF. In DNA, the CDR3 is TGTGCCAGCAGTTTGGCGGGAGTGTCCTACAATGAGCAGTTCTTC. The gene calls are TRBV27 and TRBJ2-1; 7 bases align to TRBD2. With V trimmed by 3 bases and J by 1 base, 3 bases remained unmatched. Germline-derived CDR1 and CDR2 are MNHEY and SMNVEV (reference sequence). The CDR3 is 15 residues long.